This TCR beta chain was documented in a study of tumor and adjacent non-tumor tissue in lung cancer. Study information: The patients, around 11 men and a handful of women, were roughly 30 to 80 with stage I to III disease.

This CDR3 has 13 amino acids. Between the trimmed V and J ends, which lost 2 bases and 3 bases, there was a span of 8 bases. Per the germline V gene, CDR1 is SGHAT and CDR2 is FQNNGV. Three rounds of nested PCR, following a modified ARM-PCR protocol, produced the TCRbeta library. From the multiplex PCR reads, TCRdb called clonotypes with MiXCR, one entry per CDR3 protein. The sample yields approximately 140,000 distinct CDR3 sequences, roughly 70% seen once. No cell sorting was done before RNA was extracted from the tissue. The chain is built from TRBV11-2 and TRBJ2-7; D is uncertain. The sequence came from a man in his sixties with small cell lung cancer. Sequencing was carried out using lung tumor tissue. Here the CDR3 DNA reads TGTGCCAGCAGCTTAAAACGGAACTACGAGCAGTACTTC. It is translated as CASSLKRNYEQYF.